This T cell receptor beta chain was obtained from a study of regulatory T cells in long-lasting Graves disease. For TCR beta, libraries came from iRepertoire HTBI primers and Arm-PCR of CDR3 regions. TCRdb ran MiXCR on the multiplex PCR reads and lists one entry per CDR3 protein. The sample has about 540,000 distinct CDR3 sequences; roughly 14% are singletons. The study, taken as a whole, reports: A reduction in accuracy may have resulted from the small sample size. Comparison showed that persistent patients shared more public clonotypes (2,741) than new patients (approximately 870).

Time point specified: newly diagnosed GD, antithyroid drugs for less than 3 months. RNA extracted from PBMCs served as the sequencing template. With regard to this clonotype: Its target is not known.

This sample also belongs to another study, concerning T cells in Graves' hyperthyroidism and ophthalmopathy. Per that study: When ophthalmopathy did not progress within 18 months, Graves' hyperthyroidism was considered stable.

The sample in question was peripheral blood mononuclear cells (PBMCs), obtained at new diagnosis, from a patient treated with antithyroid drugs. The receptor comes from a man aged 25-45 years with Graves disease.

The CDR3 region is CASSLGAASGNTIYF. DNA of the CDR3: TGCGCCAGCAGCTTGGGGGCAGCCTCTGGAAACACCATATATTTT. The chain carries TRBV5-1 and TRBJ1-3; the D is unclear. Trimming removed 0 bases at V and 0 bases at J, with 7 bases between. The CDR3 consists of 15 residues. Germline values: CDR1 SGHRS, CDR2 YFSETQ. Full variable domain (rest looked up from reference TRBV5-1 and TRBJ1-3): KAGVTQTPRYLIKTRGQQVTLSCSPISGHRSVSWYQQTPGQGLQFLFEYFSETQRNKGNFPGRFSGRQFSNSRSEMNVSTLELGDSALYLCASSLGAASGNTIYFGEGSWLTVV.